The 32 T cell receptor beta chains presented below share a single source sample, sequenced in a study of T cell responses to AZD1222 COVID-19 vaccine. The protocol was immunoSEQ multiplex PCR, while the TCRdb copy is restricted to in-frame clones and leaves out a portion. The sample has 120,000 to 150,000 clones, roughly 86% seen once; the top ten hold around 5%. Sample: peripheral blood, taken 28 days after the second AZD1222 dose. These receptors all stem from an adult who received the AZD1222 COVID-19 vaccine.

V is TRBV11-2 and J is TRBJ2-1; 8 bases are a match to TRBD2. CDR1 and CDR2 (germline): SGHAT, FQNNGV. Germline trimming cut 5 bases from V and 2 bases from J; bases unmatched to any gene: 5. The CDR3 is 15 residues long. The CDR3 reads CASSLSGSAYNEQFF. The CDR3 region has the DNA TGTGCCAGCAGCCTCAGCGGGAGTGCCTACAATGAGCAGTTCTTC.

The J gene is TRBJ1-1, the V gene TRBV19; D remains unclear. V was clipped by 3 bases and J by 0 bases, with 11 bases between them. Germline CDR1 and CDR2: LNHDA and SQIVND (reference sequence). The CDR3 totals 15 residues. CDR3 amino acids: CASSIVAVLNTEAFF. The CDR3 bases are TGTGCCAGTAGTATTGTGGCAGTACTGAACACTGAAGCTTTCTTT.

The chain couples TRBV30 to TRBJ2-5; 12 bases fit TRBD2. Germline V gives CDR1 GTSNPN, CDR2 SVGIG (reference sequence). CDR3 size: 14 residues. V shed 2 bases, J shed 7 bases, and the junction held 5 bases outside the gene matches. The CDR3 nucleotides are TGTGCCTGGAGTCCAGGACTAGCGGGGAGGACCCAGTACTTC. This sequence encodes CAWSPGLAGRTQYF.

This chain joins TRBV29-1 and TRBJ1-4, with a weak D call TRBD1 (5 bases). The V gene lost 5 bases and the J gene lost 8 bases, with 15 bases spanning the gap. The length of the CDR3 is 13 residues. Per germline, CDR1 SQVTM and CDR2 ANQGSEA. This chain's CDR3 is CSVTPQGREKLFF. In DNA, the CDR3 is TGCAGCGTTACCCCCCAGGGAAGAGAAAAACTGTTTTTT.

The chain's CDR3 is CATSMGVEETQYF. The CDR3 DNA reads as TGCGCCACCTCCATGGGGGTTGAAGAGACCCAGTACTTC. The gene calls are TRBV10-2 and TRBJ2-5; D tentatively reads TRBD1 or TRBD2 (5 bases each). The CDR3 has 13 amino acids. V was pared by 10 bases and J by 3 bases, with 15 bases between. Germline V gives CDR1 WSHSY, CDR2 SAAADI.

CDR3 in amino acids: CATGQANYGYTF. CDR3 nucleotide sequence: TGTGCCACCGGACAGGCCAACTATGGCTACACCTTC. The chain joins TRBV10-3 to TRBJ1-2; TRBD1 matches 7 bases. The germline V gene has CDR1 ENHRY and CDR2 SYGVKD. The CDR3 contains 12 residues. Trimming cost V 10 bases and J 2 bases; bases outside gene matches: 4.

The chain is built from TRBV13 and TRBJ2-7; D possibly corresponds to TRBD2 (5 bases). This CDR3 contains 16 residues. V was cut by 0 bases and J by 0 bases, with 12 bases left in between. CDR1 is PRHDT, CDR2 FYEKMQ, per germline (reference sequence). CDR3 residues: CASSLGDFTSSYEQYF. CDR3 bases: TGTGCCAGCAGCTTAGGGGACTTCACGAGCTCCTACGAGCAGTACTTC.

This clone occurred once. CDR3 DNA sequence: TGCAGTGCTAGAGAAGGGGGATCGGCTTTCTTT. The encoded protein is CSAREGGSAFF. This sequence joins TRBV20-1 and TRBJ1-1; perhaps TRBD1 as D (6 bases). Germline CDR1 DFQATT, CDR2 SNEGSKA (reference sequence). This CDR3 comprises 11 residues. The germline V and J ends were trimmed by 0 bases and 11 bases, with 10 bases remaining between them.

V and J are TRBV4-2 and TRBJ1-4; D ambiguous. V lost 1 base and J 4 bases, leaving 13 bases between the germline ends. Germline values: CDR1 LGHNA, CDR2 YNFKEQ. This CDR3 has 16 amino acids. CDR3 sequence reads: CASSQGAAGGNEKLFF. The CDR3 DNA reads TGTGCCAGCAGCCAAGGGGCCGCGGGAGGTAATGAAAAACTGTTTTTT.

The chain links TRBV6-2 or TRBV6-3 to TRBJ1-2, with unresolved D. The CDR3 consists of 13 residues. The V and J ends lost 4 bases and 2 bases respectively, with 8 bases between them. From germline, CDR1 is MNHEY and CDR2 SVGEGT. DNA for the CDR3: TGTGCCAGCAGTTGGTCTGAAAACTATGGCTACACCTTC. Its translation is CASSWSENYGYTF.

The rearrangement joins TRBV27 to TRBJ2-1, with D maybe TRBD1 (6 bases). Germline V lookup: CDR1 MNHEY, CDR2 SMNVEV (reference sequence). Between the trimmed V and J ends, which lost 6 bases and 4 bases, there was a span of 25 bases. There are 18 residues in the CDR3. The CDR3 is CASSLKPGTFTGYNEQFF. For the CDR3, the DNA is TGTGCCAGCAGCCTAAAACCCGGGACATTTACTGGTTACAATGAGCAGTTCTTC.

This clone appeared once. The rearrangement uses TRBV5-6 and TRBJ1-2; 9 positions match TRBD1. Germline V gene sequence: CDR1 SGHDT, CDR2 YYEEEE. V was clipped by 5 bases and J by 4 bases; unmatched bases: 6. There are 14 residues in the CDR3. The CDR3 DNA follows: TGTGCCAGCAGATCCGGGACAGGGATCTATGGCTACACCTTC. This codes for CASRSGTGIYGYTF.

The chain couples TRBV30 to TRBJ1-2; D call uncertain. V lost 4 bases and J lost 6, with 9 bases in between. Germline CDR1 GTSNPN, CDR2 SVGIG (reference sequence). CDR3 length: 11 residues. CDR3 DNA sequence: TGTGCCTGGACCGACTTTGATGGCTACACCTTC. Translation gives CAWTDFDGYTF.

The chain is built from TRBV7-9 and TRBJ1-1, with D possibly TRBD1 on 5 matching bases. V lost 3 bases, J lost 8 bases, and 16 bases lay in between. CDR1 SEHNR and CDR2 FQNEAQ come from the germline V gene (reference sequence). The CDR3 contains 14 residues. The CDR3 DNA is TGTGCCAGCAGCTTGGGGAAGGGGTCGGGGGAAGCTTTCTTT. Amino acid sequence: CASSLGKGSGEAFF.

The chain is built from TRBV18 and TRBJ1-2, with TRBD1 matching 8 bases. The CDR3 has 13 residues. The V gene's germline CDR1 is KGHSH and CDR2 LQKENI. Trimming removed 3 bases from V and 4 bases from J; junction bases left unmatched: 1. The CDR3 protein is CASSPDRAYGYTF. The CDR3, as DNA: TGTGCCAGCTCACCGGACAGGGCCTATGGCTACACCTTC.

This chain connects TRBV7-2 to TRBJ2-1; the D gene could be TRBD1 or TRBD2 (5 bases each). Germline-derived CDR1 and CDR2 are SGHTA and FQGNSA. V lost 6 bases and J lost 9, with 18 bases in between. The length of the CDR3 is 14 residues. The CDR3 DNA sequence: TGTGCCAGCAGGGGGGAAATAGGTGGCAGTGAGCAGTTCTTC. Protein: CASRGEIGGSEQFF.

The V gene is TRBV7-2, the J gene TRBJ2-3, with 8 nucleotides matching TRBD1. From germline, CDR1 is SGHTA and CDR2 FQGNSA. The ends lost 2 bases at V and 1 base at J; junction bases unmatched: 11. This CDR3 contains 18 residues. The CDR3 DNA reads TGTGCCAGCAGCTTAACCCCGCCGACAGGGGATGGCACAGATACGCAGTATTTT. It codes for CASSLTPPTGDGTDTQYF.

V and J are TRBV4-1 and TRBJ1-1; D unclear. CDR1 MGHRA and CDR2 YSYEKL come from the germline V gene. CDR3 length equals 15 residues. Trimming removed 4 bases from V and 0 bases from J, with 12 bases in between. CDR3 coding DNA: TGCGCCAGCAGCCCCGCAACTGCGGTGAACACTGAAGCTTTCTTT. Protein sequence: CASSPATAVNTEAFF.

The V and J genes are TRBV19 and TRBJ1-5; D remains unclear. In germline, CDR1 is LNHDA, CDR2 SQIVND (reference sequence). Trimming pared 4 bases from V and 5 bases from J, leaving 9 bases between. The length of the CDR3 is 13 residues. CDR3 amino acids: CASSSRPDQPQHF. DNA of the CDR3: TGTGCCAGTAGTAGCAGGCCGGATCAGCCCCAGCATTTT.

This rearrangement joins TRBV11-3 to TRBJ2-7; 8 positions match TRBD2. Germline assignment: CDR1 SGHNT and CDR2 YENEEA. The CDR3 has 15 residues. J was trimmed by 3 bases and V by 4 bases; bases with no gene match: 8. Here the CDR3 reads CASSSPRTSNYEQYF. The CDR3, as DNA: TGTGCCAGCAGCTCCCCTCGGACTAGCAACTACGAGCAGTACTTC.

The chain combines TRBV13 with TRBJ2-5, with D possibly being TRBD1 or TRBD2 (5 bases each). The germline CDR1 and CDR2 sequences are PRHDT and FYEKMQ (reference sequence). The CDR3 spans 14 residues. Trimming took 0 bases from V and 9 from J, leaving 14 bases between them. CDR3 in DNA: TGTGCCAGCAGCTTAGGGGCTGGGGGAGAAGCCCAGTACTTC. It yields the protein CASSLGAGGEAQYF.

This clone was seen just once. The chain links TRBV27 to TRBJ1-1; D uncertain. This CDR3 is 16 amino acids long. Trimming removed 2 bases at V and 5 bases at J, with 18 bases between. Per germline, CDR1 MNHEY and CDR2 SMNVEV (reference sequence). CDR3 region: CASSLNIEGLRTEAFF. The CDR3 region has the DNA TGTGCCAGCAGTTTAAACATCGAAGGGTTAAGGACTGAAGCTTTCTTT.

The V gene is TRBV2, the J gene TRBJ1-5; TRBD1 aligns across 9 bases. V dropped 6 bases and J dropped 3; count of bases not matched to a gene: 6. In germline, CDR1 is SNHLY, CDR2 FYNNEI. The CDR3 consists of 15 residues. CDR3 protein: CASRSGQGTNQPQHF. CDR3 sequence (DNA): TGTGCCAGCAGATCGGGACAGGGAACCAATCAGCCCCAGCATTTT.

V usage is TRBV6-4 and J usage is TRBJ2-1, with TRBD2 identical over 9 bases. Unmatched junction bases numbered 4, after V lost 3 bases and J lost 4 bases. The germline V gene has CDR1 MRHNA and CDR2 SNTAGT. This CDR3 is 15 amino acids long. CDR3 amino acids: CASSEGGGGYNEQFF. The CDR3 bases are TGTGCCAGCAGTGAAGGCGGGGGGGGTTACAATGAGCAGTTCTTC.

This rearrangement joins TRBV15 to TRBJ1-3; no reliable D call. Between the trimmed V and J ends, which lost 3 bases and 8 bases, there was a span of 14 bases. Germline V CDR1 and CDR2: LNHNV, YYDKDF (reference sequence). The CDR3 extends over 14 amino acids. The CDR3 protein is CATSRGPGVDTIYF. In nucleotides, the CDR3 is TGTGCCACCAGCAGGGGCCCCGGAGTAGACACCATATATTTT.

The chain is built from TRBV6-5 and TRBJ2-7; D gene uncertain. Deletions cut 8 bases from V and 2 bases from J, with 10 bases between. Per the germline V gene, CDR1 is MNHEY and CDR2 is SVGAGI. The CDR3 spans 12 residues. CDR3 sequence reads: CASAPPTYEQYF. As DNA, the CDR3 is TGTGCCAGCGCCCCCCCAACCTACGAGCAGTACTTC.

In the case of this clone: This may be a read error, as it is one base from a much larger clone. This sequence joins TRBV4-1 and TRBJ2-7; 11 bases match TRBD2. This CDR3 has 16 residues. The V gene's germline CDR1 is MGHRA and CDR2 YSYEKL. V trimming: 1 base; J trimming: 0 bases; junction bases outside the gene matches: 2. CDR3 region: CASSQGLAGSSYEQYF. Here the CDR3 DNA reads TGCGCCAGCAGCCAAGGACTAGCGGGAAGCTCCTACGAGCAGTACTTC.

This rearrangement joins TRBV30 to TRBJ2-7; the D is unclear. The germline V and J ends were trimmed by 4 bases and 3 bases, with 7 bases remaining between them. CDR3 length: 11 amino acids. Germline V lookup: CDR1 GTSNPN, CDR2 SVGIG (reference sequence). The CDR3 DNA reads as TGTGCCTGGAAGGAACACTACGAGCAGTACTTC. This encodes CAWKEHYEQYF.

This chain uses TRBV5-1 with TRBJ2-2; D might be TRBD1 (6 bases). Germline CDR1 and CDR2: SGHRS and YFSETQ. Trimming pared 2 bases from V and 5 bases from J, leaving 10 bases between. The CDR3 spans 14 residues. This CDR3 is CASSLGGRTGELFF. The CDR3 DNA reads TGCGCCAGCAGCTTAGGGGGACGGACCGGGGAGCTGTTTTTT.

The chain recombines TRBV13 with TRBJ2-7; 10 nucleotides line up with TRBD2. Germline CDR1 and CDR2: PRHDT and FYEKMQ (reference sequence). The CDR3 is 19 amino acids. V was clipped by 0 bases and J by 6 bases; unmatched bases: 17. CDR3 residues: CASSLGGSERGGLRGEQYF. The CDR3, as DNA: TGTGCCAGCAGCTTAGGAGGCTCCGAGCGGGGGGGCCTCCGGGGCGAGCAGTACTTC.

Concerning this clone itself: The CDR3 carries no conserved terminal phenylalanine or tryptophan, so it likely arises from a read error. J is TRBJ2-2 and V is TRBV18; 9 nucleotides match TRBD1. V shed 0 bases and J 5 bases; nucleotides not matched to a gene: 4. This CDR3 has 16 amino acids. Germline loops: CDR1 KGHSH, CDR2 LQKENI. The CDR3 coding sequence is TGTGCCAGCTCACCACCGGGACAGGGTGGAACCGGGGAGCTGTTTTCT. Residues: CASSPPGQGGTGELFS.

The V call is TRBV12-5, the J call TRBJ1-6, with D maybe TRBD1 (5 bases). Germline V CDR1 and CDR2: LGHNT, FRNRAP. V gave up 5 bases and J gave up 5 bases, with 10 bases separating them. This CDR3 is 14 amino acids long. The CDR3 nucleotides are TGTGCTAGTGGTCGGGACGGGGATAATTCACCCCTCCACTTT. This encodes CASGRDGDNSPLHF. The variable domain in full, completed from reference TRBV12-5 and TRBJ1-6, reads DARVTQTPRHKVTEMGQEVTMRCQPILGHNTVFWYRQTMMQGLELLAYFRNRAPLDDSGMPKDRFSAEMPDATLATLKIQPSEPRDSAVYFCASGRDGDNSPLHFGNGTRLTVT.